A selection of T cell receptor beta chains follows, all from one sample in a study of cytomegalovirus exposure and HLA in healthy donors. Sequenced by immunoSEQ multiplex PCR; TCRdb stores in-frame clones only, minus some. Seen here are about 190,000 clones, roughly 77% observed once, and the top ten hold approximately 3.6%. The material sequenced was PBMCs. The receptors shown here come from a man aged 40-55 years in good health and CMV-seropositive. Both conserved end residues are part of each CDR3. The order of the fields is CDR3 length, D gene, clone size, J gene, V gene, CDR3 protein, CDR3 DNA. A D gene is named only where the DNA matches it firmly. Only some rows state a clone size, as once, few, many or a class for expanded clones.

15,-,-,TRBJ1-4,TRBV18,CASSSLGTANEKLFF,TGTGCCAGCTCATCACTGGGCACAGCTAATGAAAAACTGTTTTTT
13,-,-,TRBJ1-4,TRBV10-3,CASRGGANEKLFF,TGTGCCTCGCGGGGGGGTGCTAATGAAAAACTGTTTTTT
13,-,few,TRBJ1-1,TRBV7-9,CASSLAYRDEAFF,TGTGCCAGCAGCTTAGCTTACAGGGATGAAGCTTTCTTT
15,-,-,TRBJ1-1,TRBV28,CASRRADRTNTEAFF,TGTGCCAGCAGGCGAGCCGACAGGACCAACACTGAAGCTTTCTTT
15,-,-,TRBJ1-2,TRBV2,CASSTRPLEPVGYTF,TGTGCCAGCAGTACCCGGCCGCTGGAGCCGGTGGGCTACACCTTC
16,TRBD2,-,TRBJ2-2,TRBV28,CASSLRPGSGSGELFF,TGTGCCAGCAGTTTGAGGCCGGGGAGCGGGAGCGGGGAGCTGTTTTTT
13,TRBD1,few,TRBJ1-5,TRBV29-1,CSVVDRGHQPQHF,TGCAGCGTTGTCGACAGGGGGCATCAGCCCCAGCATTTT
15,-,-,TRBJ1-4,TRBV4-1,CASSQAPGGGEKLFF,TGCGCCAGCAGCCAGGCCCCCGGGGGAGGTGAAAAACTGTTTTTT
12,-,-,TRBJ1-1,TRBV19,CASSIGPGRAFF,TGTGCCAGTAGTATAGGCCCAGGTAGAGCTTTCTTT
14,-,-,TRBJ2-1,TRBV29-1,CSVRGGSSYNEQFF,TGCAGCGTTCGAGGAGGAAGCTCCTACAATGAGCAGTTCTTC
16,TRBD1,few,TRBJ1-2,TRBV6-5,CASSYRTGEMNYGYTF,TGTGCCAGCAGTTACCGGACAGGGGAAATGAACTATGGCTACACCTTC
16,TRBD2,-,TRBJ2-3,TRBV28,CASSSPRTSFTDTQYF,TGTGCCAGCAGTTCACCTCGGACTAGCTTCACAGATACGCAGTATTTT
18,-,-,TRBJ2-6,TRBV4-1,CASSQDRGEGVGANVLTF,TGCGCCAGCAGCCAAGATCGGGGGGAGGGGGTTGGGGCCAACGTCCTGACTTTC
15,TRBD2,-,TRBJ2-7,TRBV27,CASSLKGLDSYEQYF,TGTGCCAGCAGTTTAAAAGGACTAGACTCCTACGAGCAGTACTTC
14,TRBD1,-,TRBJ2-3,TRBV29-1,CSAGQGAWRDTQYF,TGCAGCGCCGGACAGGGGGCTTGGAGAGATACGCAGTATTTT
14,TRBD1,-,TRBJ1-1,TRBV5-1,CASGQPDRHTEAFF,TGCGCCAGTGGACAACCGGACAGGCACACTGAAGCTTTCTTT
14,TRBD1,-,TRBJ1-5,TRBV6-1,CASRKTGGGQPQHF,TGTGCCAGTCGAAAAACAGGGGGCGGTCAGCCCCAGCATTTT
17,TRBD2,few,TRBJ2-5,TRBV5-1,CASSLALGLAGEETQYF,TGCGCCAGCAGCTTGGCCTTGGGACTAGCGGGGGAAGAGACCCAGTACTTC
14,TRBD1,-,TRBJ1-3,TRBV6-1,CASTMTGRGNTIYF,TGTGCCAGCACCATGACAGGGAGGGGAAACACCATATATTTT
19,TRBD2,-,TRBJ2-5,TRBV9,CASSARGYLGLAGGETQYF,TGTGCCAGCAGCGCAAGGGGATATTTGGGACTAGCGGGAGGTGAGACCCAGTACTTC
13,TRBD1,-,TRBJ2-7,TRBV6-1,CASTTTGSYEQYF,TGTGCCAGCACCACGACAGGGTCCTACGAGCAGTACTTC
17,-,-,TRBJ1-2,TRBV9,CASSVGAGTASLYGYTF,TGTGCCAGCAGCGTAGGGGCGGGGACCGCTTCCCTCTATGGCTACACCTTC
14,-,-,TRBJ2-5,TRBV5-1,CASSLAGDQETQYF,TGCGCCAGCAGCTTGGCAGGGGACCAAGAGACCCAGTACTTC